Below are 15 T cell receptor beta chains sequenced from a single sample in a study of response to subunit inactivated influenza vaccine. TCRdb recomputed calls from the RT-PCR reads with MiXCR, one row per CDR3 protein. The table lists about 700,000 distinct CDR3 sequences, about 15% of them singletons. The source material was PBMCs from blood, sampled 14 to 15 days before vaccination. These receptor sequences come from a man aged 45-65 years who received an inactivated influenza vaccine.

This chain links TRBV10-3 with TRBJ2-6, with a tentative D call TRBD1 (6 bases). CDR1 ENHRY and CDR2 SYGVKD come from the germline V gene. This CDR3 spans 18 amino acids. Trimming took 6 bases from V and 1 from J, leaving 19 bases between them. The CDR3: CAISPGQFPLSGANVLTF. Written as DNA, the CDR3 is TGTGCCATCAGCCCAGGACAGTTCCCCTTATCTGGGGCCAACGTCCTGACTTTC.

This clonotype was observed many times. The rearrangement uses TRBV4-3 and TRBJ2-1; no firm D call. From germline, CDR1 is LGHNA and CDR2 YSLEER. The V gene lost 5 bases and the J gene lost 10 bases, with 12 bases spanning the gap. This CDR3 comprises 12 residues. In nucleotides, the CDR3 is TGCGCCAGCAGCACTCGAAAGACGGAGCAGTTCTTC. It encodes CASSTRKTEQFF.

The chain recombines TRBV3-1 with TRBJ1-6; D unclear. The CDR3 covers 15 residues. The V gene's germline CDR1 is LGHDT and CDR2 YNNKEL (reference sequence). Trimming took off 1 base at V and 6 bases at J, with 10 bases between the two ends. CDR3 nucleotide sequence: TGTGCCAGCAGCCAAGGAGAACGTAGTAATTCACCCCTCCACTTT. It codes for CASSQGERSNSPLHF.

This sequence joins TRBV4-3 and TRBJ2-2, with D unresolved. This CDR3 region has 14 residues. V was trimmed by 1 base and J by 4 bases, leaving 7 bases between them. Germline values: CDR1 LGHNA, CDR2 YSLEER. The CDR3 loop reads CASSQGVLTGELFF. The CDR3 nucleotides read TGCGCCAGCAGCCAAGGGGTCCTCACCGGGGAGCTGTTTTTT.

The chain carries TRBV11-2 and TRBJ2-5; TRBD2 is a possible D gene (6 bases). The length of the CDR3 is 15 residues. The germline V and J ends were trimmed by 6 bases and 5 bases, with 19 bases remaining between them. From germline, CDR1 is SGHAT and CDR2 FQNNGV. The CDR3 nucleotides read TGTGCCAGCAGTCTGCAAAGGGTGAGCGGGGAGACCCAGTACTTC. Encoded protein: CASSLQRVSGETQYF.

This chain uses TRBV6-2 or TRBV6-3 with TRBJ2-2; 9 nucleotides agree with TRBD2. The CDR3 is 17 amino acids. Germline V gene sequence: CDR1 MNHEY, CDR2 SVGEGT. J lost 4 bases, V lost 6 bases, and 12 bases had no gene match. CDR3 nucleotides: TGTGCCAGCAGCTACGTTAGCGGGAGAACCGGCACCGGGGAGCTGTTTTTT. Its translation is CASSYVSGRTGTGELFF.

The J gene is TRBJ1-5, the V gene TRBV7-8; D call uncertain. The CDR3 extends over 15 amino acids. Germline CDR1 and CDR2: SGHVS and FQNEAQ. The germline V and J ends were trimmed by 7 bases and 4 bases, with 17 bases remaining between them. The CDR3 DNA is TGTGCCAGCAACACGGACGGGTCCTCGAATCAGCCCCAGCATTTT. It encodes CASNTDGSSNQPQHF.

The sample holds a few counts of this clonotype. The V and J genes are TRBV5-1 and TRBJ2-7; D tentatively reads TRBD1 or TRBD2 (5 bases each). The CDR3 length is 14 residues. Germline V gene sequence: CDR1 SGHRS, CDR2 YFSETQ. V lost 0 bases to trimming and J lost 4 bases, with 11 bases between them. CDR3 amino acids: CASSLGGKGYEQYF. CDR3 in DNA: TGCGCCAGCAGCTTGGGGGGGAAGGGTTACGAGCAGTACTTC.

This clonotype showed up just a few times. V is TRBV6-2 or TRBV6-3 and J is TRBJ1-1; possible D gene TRBD1, 5 bases. CDR1 MNHEY and CDR2 SVGEGT come from the germline V gene. The CDR3 is made up of 15 amino acids. Trimming shortened V by 5 bases and J by 4 bases, and 17 bases separated the two germline ends. The CDR3 DNA is TGTGCCAGCAGTAAATACTCCGGGACCTTCACTGAAGCTTTCTTT. Protein: CASSKYSGTFTEAFF.

This clonotype was seen only a few times. The CDR3 DNA reads TGCAGTGCTAGAAGCGGGAGGGCCACAGATACGCAGTATTTT. It translates to CSARSGRATDTQYF. The rearrangement joins TRBV20-1 to TRBJ2-3, with TRBD2 matching 10 bases. The CDR3 covers 14 residues. Looked up from germline, CDR1 is DFQATT and CDR2 is SNEGSKA (reference sequence). J gave up 2 bases and V 2 bases, and 1 base lay outside the gene matches.

There are a few counts of this clonotype. V and J are TRBV7-3 and TRBJ2-2; maybe TRBD1 (6 bases). V lost 1 base, J lost 4 bases, and 10 bases lay in between. The CDR3 spans 15 residues. Germline CDR1 reads SGHTA; CDR2 reads FQGTGA. This CDR3 is CASSLNAGVTGELFF. CDR3 sequence (DNA): TGTGCCAGCAGCTTAAATGCAGGGGTCACCGGGGAGCTGTTTTTT.

The rearrangement joins TRBV7-3 to TRBJ2-2, with 9 bases lining up with TRBD1. The CDR3 consists of 18 residues. CDR1 is SGHTA and CDR2 is FQGTGA in the germline V gene. J lost 3 bases, V lost 5 bases, and 13 bases had no gene match. CDR3 sequence (DNA): TGTGCCAGCAGCCCACCCTATGGGGGGACAGGGTACACCGGGGAGCTGTTTTTT. It encodes CASSPPYGGTGYTGELFF. Filled out from reference TRBV7-3 and TRBJ2-2, the complete variable domain reads GAGVSQTPSNKVTEKGKYVELRCDPISGHTALYWYRQSLGQGPEFLIYFQGTGAADDSGLPNDRFFAVRPEGSVSTLKIQRTERGDSAVYLCASSPPYGGTGYTGELFFGEGSRLTVL.

This clonotype was recorded a few times. The rearrangement joins TRBV27 to TRBJ1-6; possibly TRBD1 for D (6 bases). Per germline, CDR1 MNHEY and CDR2 SMNVEV (reference sequence). The V gene lost 5 bases and the J gene lost 6 bases, with 17 bases spanning the gap. The CDR3 sequence is 16 residues long. In DNA form, the CDR3 reads TGTGCCAGCAGTGTCCGGGGGGCCCATCGTAATTCACCCCTCCACTTT. It yields the protein CASSVRGAHRNSPLHF.

This chain connects TRBV20-1 to TRBJ2-2, with 9 nucleotides matching TRBD1. The CDR3 has 19 residues. CDR1 is DFQATT, CDR2 SNEGSKA, per germline (reference sequence). V gave up 0 bases and J gave up 5 bases; unmatched junction bases: 16. The CDR3 loop is CSARDCGKQGAFGTGELFF. CDR3 coding DNA: TGCAGTGCTAGAGACTGCGGAAAACAGGGGGCCTTCGGGACCGGGGAGCTGTTTTTT.

V is TRBV6-1 and J is TRBJ1-5, with 8 bases that match TRBD1. The CDR3 length is 15 residues. Looked up from germline, CDR1 is MNHNS and CDR2 is SASEGT. With 5 bases clipped from V and 7 bases from J, the junction kept 10 bases outside the gene matches. The CDR3 nucleotides read TGTGCCAGCAGTCGATCCCCAGGGGGCCGGCAGCCCCAGCATTTT. Translation: CASSRSPGGRQPQHF.